This T cell receptor beta chain is from a study of EBV T-cell therapy then PD-1 blockade in nasopharyngeal carcinoma. Treatment described: AdE1-LMPpoly-expanded autologous EBV-specific T-cell therapy followed by anti-PD-1 nivolumab. Trimming cost V 3 bases and J 7 bases, with 10 bases left between them. This CDR3 region has 13 residues. With regard to this clone: Its antigen remains unknown.

Repertoires were generated with immunoSEQ multiplex PCR, while TCRdb's copy carries only in-frame clones and drops some. Seen here are 20,000 or so clones, 75% to 90% observed once, and the top ten hold approximately 28%. The TCR sequence derives from a man in his forties or fifties with nasopharyngeal carcinoma. The sequencing used CD8+ T cells from blood, collected around day 65 from a patient whose treatment included autologous EBV-specific T cells and nivolumab. The chain uses TRBV12-3 or TRBV12-4 and TRBJ1-5; possible D gene TRBD1, 5 bases. The CDR3 region is CASSFIGEQPQHF. CDR3 sequence (DNA): TGTGCCAGCAGTTTCATAGGGGAACAGCCCCAGCATTTT.